These 29 T cell receptor beta chains were all obtained from the same sample, sequenced in a study of T-cell memory formation after mild COVID-19. TCRdb passed the 5' RACE reads through MiXCR, listing each CDR3 protein once. This table holds approximately 570,000 distinct CDR3 sequences, roughly 18% found once. Material: PBMCs or a T cell subset sorted from them (not recorded which). These TCRs come from an adult woman who had mild COVID-19 (a few samples of this study predate the infection). Cell type and time point are not known.

The rearrangement links TRBV6-6 to TRBJ1-1; D gene uncertain. The CDR3 is 13 amino acids. Germline V gives CDR1 MNHNY, CDR2 SVGAGI (reference sequence). V gave up 6 bases and J gave up 1 base, with 9 bases separating them. CDR3 in DNA: TGTGCCAGCAGCCGCCGAAAGAACACTGAAGCTTTCTTT. Its translation is CASSRRKNTEAFF.

This clonotype was counted a few times. The chain recombines TRBV20-1 with TRBJ1-1, with 9 bases lining up with TRBD1. The length of the CDR3 is 15 residues. Germline V gene lookup returns CDR1 DFQATT and CDR2 SNEGSKA (reference sequence). Trimming removed 4 bases from V and 1 base from J; junction bases left unmatched: 7. The CDR3 region has the DNA TGCAGTGCTACCCCGGGACAGGGTGCGAACACTGAAGCTTTCTTT. Its translation: CSATPGQGANTEAFF.

The chain uses TRBV11-2 and TRBJ1-2; no firm D call. The CDR3 extends over 13 amino acids. Germline V gene data show CDR1 as SGHAT and CDR2 as FQNNGV. The V end was cut by 4 bases, the J end by 7 bases, with 13 bases between. CDR3 residues: CASSSQRDGGYTF. The CDR3 coding sequence is TGTGCCAGCAGCTCGCAGCGGGATGGTGGCTACACCTTC.

V usage is TRBV2 and J usage is TRBJ1-5; D may be TRBD1 (5 bases). In germline, CDR1 is SNHLY, CDR2 FYNNEI. V was clipped by 6 bases and J by 2 bases, with 11 bases between them. This CDR3 comprises 14 residues. The CDR3 region is CASRRTGRNQPQHF. The CDR3 DNA is TGTGCCAGCAGACGAACGGGACGCAATCAGCCCCAGCATTTT.

This clonotype was recorded many times. The V and J genes are TRBV10-3 and TRBJ1-1, with TRBD1 matching 9 bases. CDR1 and CDR2 (germline): ENHRY, SYGVKD. Unmatched junction bases numbered 11, after V lost 3 bases and J lost 3 bases. The CDR3 extends over 17 amino acids. Written as DNA, the CDR3 is TGTGCCATCAGTGACCGGGACAGGGTCATATTGGACACTGAAGCTTTCTTT. This codes for CAISDRDRVILDTEAFF.

This clonotype was found a few times. The J gene is TRBJ2-2, the V gene TRBV5-1, with TRBD1 identical over 9 bases. The CDR3 loop spans 17 amino acids. V shed 4 bases, J shed 8 bases, and the junction held 15 bases outside the gene matches. CDR1 and CDR2 (germline): SGHRS, YFSETQ. The CDR3 DNA sequence: TGCGCCAGCAGCGCCTCTTGGGGGACAGGGCCTCAAGGGGAGCTGTTTTTT. Protein sequence: CASSASWGTGPQGELFF. Full variable domain (rest looked up from reference TRBV5-1 and TRBJ2-2): KAGVTQTPRYLIKTRGQQVTLSCSPISGHRSVSWYQQTPGQGLQFLFEYFSETQRNKGNFPGRFSGRQFSNSRSEMNVSTLELGDSALYLCASSASWGTGPQGELFFGEGSRLTVL.

The genes are TRBV5-1 and TRBJ1-5, with D possibly matching TRBD1 (5 bases). The CDR3 contains 14 residues. From germline, CDR1 is SGHRS and CDR2 YFSETQ. Trimming took off 4 bases at V and 0 bases at J, with 8 bases between the two ends. The CDR3 region has the DNA TGCGCCAGCAGCCCTGACAGTAGCAATCAGCCCCAGCATTTT. It translates to CASSPDSSNQPQHF.

There are many counts of this clonotype. The V gene is TRBV12-3 or TRBV12-4, the J gene TRBJ1-2, with D possibly matching TRBD1 (6 bases). Deletions cut 6 bases from V and 8 bases from J, with 22 bases between. The CDR3 loop spans 15 amino acids. The CDR3 spells CASSLSRGGPGGYTF. The CDR3 region has the DNA TGTGCCAGCAGCCTCTCACGAGGGGGTCCTGGCGGCTACACCTTC.

This chain connects TRBV28 to TRBJ2-5; 8 bases map to TRBD1. Germline V gene lookup returns CDR1 MDHEN and CDR2 SYDVKM. Trimming at V came to 3 bases and at J to 0 bases, leaving 6 bases not matched to a gene. This CDR3 spans 16 amino acids. The CDR3 DNA sequence: TGTGCCAGCAGTTTCCCCGGGACAGGATACCAAGAGACCCAGTACTTC. It translates to CASSFPGTGYQETQYF.

A few counts support this clonotype. The CDR3 sequence is CATSDWGQSLSNEQFF. CDR3 nucleotides: TGTGCCACCAGTGACTGGGGACAGTCCTTGAGCAATGAGCAGTTCTTC. The chain recombines TRBV24-1 with TRBJ2-1; TRBD1 matches at 7 bases. Germline CDR1 and CDR2: KGHDR and SFDVKD. The CDR3 runs to 16 residues. V lost 4 bases and J lost 6; bases outside the gene matches: 11.

This clonotype was counted many times. This chain joins TRBV20-1 and TRBJ2-5, with unresolved D. The CDR3 runs 12 residues. Germline CDR1 DFQATT, CDR2 SNEGSKA (reference sequence). Between the trimmed V and J ends, which lost 5 bases and 5 bases, there was a span of 12 bases. The CDR3 is CSAFRLAETQYF. DNA of the CDR3: TGCAGTGCTTTCCGATTGGCGGAGACCCAGTACTTC.

This clonotype has a handful of counts. The chain joins TRBV9 to TRBJ2-1; a possible D gene is TRBD2 (5 bases). Germline V lookup: CDR1 SGDLS, CDR2 YYNGEE. V was trimmed by 3 bases and J by 4 bases, leaving 17 bases between them. The CDR3 consists of 16 residues. Here the CDR3 reads CASSGQAENVYNEQFF. For the CDR3, the DNA is TGTGCCAGCAGCGGTCAAGCGGAGAACGTTTACAATGAGCAGTTCTTC.

In this sample, this clonotype turned up a few times. This chain joins TRBV6-2 or TRBV6-3 and TRBJ2-1, with 13 bases matching TRBD2. This CDR3 contains 17 residues. J lost 4 bases, V lost 5 bases, and 8 bases had no gene match. Germline V gives CDR1 MNHEY, CDR2 SVGEGT. CDR3 in DNA: TGTGCCAGCAGTGCTGGACGGACTAGCGGGAGTTACAATGAGCAGTTCTTC. The encoded protein is CASSAGRTSGSYNEQFF.

Only a few counts were recorded for this clonotype. An end of the junction differs from the germline gene, which may be a read error. This chain joins TRBV4-1 and TRBJ1-5; weak D call: TRBD1 (5 bases). The CDR3 is 17 residues long. The germline V gene has CDR1 MGHRA and CDR2 YSYEKL. CDR3 DNA: TGCGCCAGCAGACAAGCGGACGGCAGGGCTGGGCTTCAGCCCCAGCATTTT. This gives the protein CASRQADGRAGLQPQHF.

This clonotype was counted between two and nine times. The CDR3 nucleotides are TGTGCCAGCAGTTTATCCGCGACAGCATATCAGCCCCAGCATTTT. This translates into CASSLSATAYQPQHF. The V and J genes are TRBV27 and TRBJ1-5; D may be TRBD1 (5 bases). Trimming stripped 0 bases from V and 5 bases from J, with 11 bases between. There are 15 residues in the CDR3. CDR1 and CDR2 (germline): MNHEY, SMNVEV (reference sequence).

This clonotype occurred a few times. The chain couples TRBV7-9 to TRBJ1-6; D might be TRBD1 (6 bases). With 5 bases removed from V and 7 bases from J, the gap between germline ends came to 12 bases. CDR1 and CDR2 (germline): SEHNR, FQNEAQ (reference sequence). This CDR3 has 14 amino acids. This CDR3 is CASSETGTNSPLHF. CDR3 coding DNA: TGTGCCAGCAGCGAAACAGGGACGAATTCACCCCTCCACTTT.

This clonotype occurred a few times. The chain carries TRBV24-1 and TRBJ1-5; the D is unclear. CDR3 length: 13 amino acids. V gave up 5 bases and J gave up 6 bases, with 10 bases separating them. The germline CDR1 and CDR2 sequences are KGHDR and SFDVKD. CDR3 protein: CATSGGPGQPQHF. The CDR3 DNA reads TGTGCCACCAGTGGCGGACCGGGTCAGCCCCAGCATTTT.

The sample holds many counts of this clonotype. The CDR3 is CSASPDQQRGGTETQYF. CDR3 sequence (DNA): TGCAGTGCTAGTCCCGACCAGCAGCGGGGGGGTACGGAGACCCAGTACTTC. The chain links TRBV20-1 to TRBJ2-5, with 10 bases aligning to TRBD2. CDR3 size: 17 residues. Germline values: CDR1 DFQATT, CDR2 SNEGSKA (reference sequence). Germline trimming cut 3 bases from V and 5 bases from J; bases unmatched to any gene: 15.

Comments on this clonotype: At one end the junction does not follow the germline gene, possibly because of a read error. The V and J genes are TRBV12-3 or TRBV12-4 and TRBJ2-1; 7 nucleotides line up with TRBD1. The CDR3 sequence is 13 residues long. CDR3 DNA sequence: TGTGCCAGCAGTTACGGGACAGCTAATGAGCAGTTATTC. Its protein is CASSYGTANEQLF.

This clonotype was seen a few times. The chain employs TRBV7-6 and TRBJ2-1; D is uncertain. The CDR3 runs 14 residues. The V gene lost 5 bases and the J gene lost 0 bases, with 8 bases spanning the gap. Germline-derived CDR1 and CDR2 are SGHVS and FNYEAQ. The DNA of the CDR3 is TGTGCCAGCAGCCCCCAGGACTCCTACAATGAGCAGTTCTTC. Encoded protein: CASSPQDSYNEQFF.

The chain couples TRBV11-2 to TRBJ2-3; TRBD2 aligns across 10 bases. Germline loops: CDR1 SGHAT, CDR2 FQNNGV. The trim removed 4 bases at V and 3 bases at J, leaving 4 bases unmatched. The CDR3 extends over 15 amino acids. CDR3 residues: CASSSSLAGTDTQYF. For the CDR3, the DNA is TGTGCCAGCAGCTCCTCACTAGCGGGAACAGATACGCAGTATTTT. The whole variable domain, remainder taken from reference TRBV11-2 and TRBJ2-3, is EAGVAQSPRYKIIEKRQSVAFWCNPISGHATLYWYQQILGQGPKLLIQFQNNGVVDDSQLPKDRFSAERLKGVDSTLKIQPAKLEDSAVYLCASSSSLAGTDTQYFGPGTRLTVL.

There are a few counts of this clonotype. This chain links TRBV5-5 with TRBJ1-1, with TRBD1 matching 7 bases. There are 14 residues in the CDR3. Germline V gene sequence: CDR1 SGHKS, CDR2 YYEKEE (reference sequence). After removal of 2 bases from V and 4 bases from J, the junction contained 5 bases not matched to a gene. The CDR3 reads CASSFGGGGTEAFF. CDR3 coding DNA: TGTGCCAGCAGCTTCGGAGGGGGCGGCACTGAAGCTTTCTTT.

A few counts support this clonotype. V usage is TRBV7-9 and J usage is TRBJ2-5; D uncertain. Germline lookup yields CDR1 SEHNR and CDR2 FQNEAQ (reference sequence). The CDR3 covers 12 residues. V gave up 4 bases and J gave up 8 bases, with 11 bases separating them. The CDR3 spells CASSSGDSTQYF. CDR3 sequence (DNA): TGTGCCAGCAGCTCCGGAGACTCTACCCAGTACTTC.

This clonotype has more than one count but fewer than ten. The chain is built from TRBV11-1 and TRBJ1-4; D is possibly TRBD1 (6 bases). The V end lost 5 bases, the J end lost 8 bases, and 15 bases lay between the germline ends. The CDR3 sequence is 14 residues long. Germline values: CDR1 SGHAT, CDR2 FQDESV (reference sequence). The CDR3 reads CASSGTKGNEKLFF. The CDR3 nucleotides are TGTGCCAGCAGCGGGACAAAAGGGAACGAAAAACTGTTTTTT.

V is TRBV4-1 and J is TRBJ2-7, with 7 bases aligning to TRBD1. Germline-derived CDR1 and CDR2 are MGHRA and YSYEKL. This CDR3 contains 15 residues. After removal of 4 bases from V and 0 bases from J, the junction contained 6 bases not matched to a gene. CDR3 loop: CASSRRDRDSYEQYF. The CDR3 coding sequence is TGCGCCAGCAGCCGAAGAGACAGGGACTCCTACGAGCAGTACTTC.

This chain uses TRBV6-5 with TRBJ2-3, with no clear D. Trimming shortened V by 0 bases and J by 0 bases, and 10 bases separated the two germline ends. Germline V lookup: CDR1 MNHEY, CDR2 SVGAGI. The CDR3 has 16 amino acids. In DNA, the CDR3 is TGTGCCAGCAGTTACTCAGGAACATCTAGCACAGATACGCAGTATTTT. Amino acid sequence: CASSYSGTSSTDTQYF.

J is TRBJ2-7 and V is TRBV20-1; a possible D gene is TRBD2 (6 bases). This CDR3 has 15 amino acids. Trimming stripped 5 bases from V and 3 bases from J, with 20 bases between. Germline-derived CDR1 and CDR2 are DFQATT and SNEGSKA (reference sequence). CDR3 amino acids: CSAGGGTPGLYEQYF. CDR3 nucleotides: TGCAGTGCTGGCGGCGGGACCCCGGGCCTCTACGAGCAGTACTTC.

This clonotype was recorded many times. This chain links TRBV11-2 with TRBJ2-3; D unresolved. Germline V gene lookup returns CDR1 SGHAT and CDR2 FQNNGV. The CDR3 loop spans 14 amino acids. Between the trimmed V and J ends, which lost 1 base and 4 bases, there was a span of 9 bases. Written as DNA, the CDR3 is TGTGCCAGCAGCTTAGTGGGTGGGGCAGATACGCAGTATTTT. It yields the protein CASSLVGGADTQYF.

The V call is TRBV12-3 or TRBV12-4, the J call TRBJ1-1; D perhaps matches TRBD1 (5 bases). Trimming left V 7 bases short and J 8 bases short, with 17 bases between. This CDR3 comprises 13 residues. The CDR3 spells CASNYGPPGEAFF. CDR3 nucleotides: TGTGCCAGCAATTATGGGCCTCCAGGGGAAGCTTTCTTT.